This T cell receptor (beta chain) was documented in a study of cytomegalovirus exposure and HLA in healthy donors. Points from the study as a whole: Among TCR beta chains, those listed as cytomegalovirus-associated numbered over 150. The classifier reportedly diagnosed cytomegalovirus status with high sensitivity and specificity.

A 120-subject validation cohort, separate from the roughly 670-subject first cohort, supplied the donors. The germline V and J ends were trimmed by 8 bases and 4 bases, with 26 bases remaining between them. Germline CDR1 and CDR2: ENHRY and SYGVKD. This CDR3 comprises 17 residues. As for this clone: Antigen specificity is unknown.

The data were produced by immunoSEQ multiplex PCR, yet TCRdb's version contains in-frame clones alone and is incomplete. The sample records roughly 52,000 clones, about 92% being singletons. V usage is TRBV10-3 and J usage is TRBJ1-2, with a weak D call TRBD1 (6 bases). The specimen was PBMCs. The source of this sequence is a woman aged 18-35 years in good health and CMV-seropositive. CDR3 sequence (DNA): TGTGCCATCGGATCGGTACAGGGCCCAAACAATATCTATGGCTACACCTTC. Amino acid sequence: CAIGSVQGPNNIYGYTF.